Sequencing of this TCR beta chain was carried out in a study of blood T cell repertoires in COVID-19. Study background: Samples representing acute and convalescent COVID-19 were sourced from the United States, Italy and Spain. The cDNA or gDNA used as material had been derived from T cells, B-cell-depleted T cells, or PBMCs.

Per the original methods: Reference gene primers were amplified, and this amplification served to estimate nucleated cell counts. The data were produced by immunoSEQ multiplex PCR, yet TCRdb's version contains in-frame clones alone and is incomplete. For V, J and clone size, that table is used; D and trimming come from the DNA. The sample contains 150,000 to 180,000 clones, about 83% of which appear only once. Recruited during active infection, patients (from Seattle) were subsequently followed longitudinally. The junction had 3 bases not matched to a gene; V was cut back by 6 bases and J by 2 bases. CDR1 is SGHNT, CDR2 YENEEA, per germline. CDR3 length equals 13 residues.

The origin of this receptor is a woman aged 60 to 75 with COVID-19, enrolled during active disease. The sequenced sample consisted of peripheral blood. This chain links TRBV11-3 with TRBJ1-2; 7 bases fit TRBD1. The CDR3 protein is CASRSTGNYGYTF. For the CDR3, the DNA is TGTGCCAGCAGGTCGACAGGGAACTATGGCTACACCTTC.